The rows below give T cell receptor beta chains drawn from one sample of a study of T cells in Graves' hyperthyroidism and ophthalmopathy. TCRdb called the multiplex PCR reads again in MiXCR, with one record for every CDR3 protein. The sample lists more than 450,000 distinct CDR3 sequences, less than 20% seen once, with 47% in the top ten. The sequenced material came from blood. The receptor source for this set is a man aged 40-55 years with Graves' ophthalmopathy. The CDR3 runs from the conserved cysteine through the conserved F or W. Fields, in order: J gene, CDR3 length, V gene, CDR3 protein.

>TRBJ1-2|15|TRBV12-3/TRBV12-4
CASRRQGSNNYGYTF
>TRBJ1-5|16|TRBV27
CASSLWGMDSNQPQHF
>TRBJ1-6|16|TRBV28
CASSIDPGQINSPLHF
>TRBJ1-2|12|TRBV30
CAWRTSETGYTF
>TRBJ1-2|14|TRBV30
CAWSVDETFYGYTF
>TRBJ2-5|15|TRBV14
CASSQDEGRGETQYF
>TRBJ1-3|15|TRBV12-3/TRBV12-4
CASTSSGISGNTIYF
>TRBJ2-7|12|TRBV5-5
CASSLSMGEQYF
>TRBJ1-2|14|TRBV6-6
CASSYGRTSFGYTF
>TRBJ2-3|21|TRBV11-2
CASSLERVAGAEKENTDTQYF
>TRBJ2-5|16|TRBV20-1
CSARGRTSGGIETQYF